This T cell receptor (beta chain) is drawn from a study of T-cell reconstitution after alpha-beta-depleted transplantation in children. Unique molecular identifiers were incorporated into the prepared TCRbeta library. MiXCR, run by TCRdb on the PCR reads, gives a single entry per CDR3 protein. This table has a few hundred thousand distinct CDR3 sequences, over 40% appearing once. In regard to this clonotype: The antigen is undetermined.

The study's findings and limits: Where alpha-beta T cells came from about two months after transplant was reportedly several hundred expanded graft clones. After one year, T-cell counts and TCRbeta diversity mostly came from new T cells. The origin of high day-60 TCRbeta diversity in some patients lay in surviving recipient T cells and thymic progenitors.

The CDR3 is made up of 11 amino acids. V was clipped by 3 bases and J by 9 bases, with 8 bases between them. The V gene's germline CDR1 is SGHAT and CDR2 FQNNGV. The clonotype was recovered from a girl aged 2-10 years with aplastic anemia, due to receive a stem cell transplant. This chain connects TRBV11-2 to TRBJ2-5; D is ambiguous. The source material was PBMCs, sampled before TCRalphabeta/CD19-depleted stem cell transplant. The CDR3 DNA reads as TGTGCCAGCAGCTTTGCTAAGTCCCAGTACTTC. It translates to CASSFAKSQYF.